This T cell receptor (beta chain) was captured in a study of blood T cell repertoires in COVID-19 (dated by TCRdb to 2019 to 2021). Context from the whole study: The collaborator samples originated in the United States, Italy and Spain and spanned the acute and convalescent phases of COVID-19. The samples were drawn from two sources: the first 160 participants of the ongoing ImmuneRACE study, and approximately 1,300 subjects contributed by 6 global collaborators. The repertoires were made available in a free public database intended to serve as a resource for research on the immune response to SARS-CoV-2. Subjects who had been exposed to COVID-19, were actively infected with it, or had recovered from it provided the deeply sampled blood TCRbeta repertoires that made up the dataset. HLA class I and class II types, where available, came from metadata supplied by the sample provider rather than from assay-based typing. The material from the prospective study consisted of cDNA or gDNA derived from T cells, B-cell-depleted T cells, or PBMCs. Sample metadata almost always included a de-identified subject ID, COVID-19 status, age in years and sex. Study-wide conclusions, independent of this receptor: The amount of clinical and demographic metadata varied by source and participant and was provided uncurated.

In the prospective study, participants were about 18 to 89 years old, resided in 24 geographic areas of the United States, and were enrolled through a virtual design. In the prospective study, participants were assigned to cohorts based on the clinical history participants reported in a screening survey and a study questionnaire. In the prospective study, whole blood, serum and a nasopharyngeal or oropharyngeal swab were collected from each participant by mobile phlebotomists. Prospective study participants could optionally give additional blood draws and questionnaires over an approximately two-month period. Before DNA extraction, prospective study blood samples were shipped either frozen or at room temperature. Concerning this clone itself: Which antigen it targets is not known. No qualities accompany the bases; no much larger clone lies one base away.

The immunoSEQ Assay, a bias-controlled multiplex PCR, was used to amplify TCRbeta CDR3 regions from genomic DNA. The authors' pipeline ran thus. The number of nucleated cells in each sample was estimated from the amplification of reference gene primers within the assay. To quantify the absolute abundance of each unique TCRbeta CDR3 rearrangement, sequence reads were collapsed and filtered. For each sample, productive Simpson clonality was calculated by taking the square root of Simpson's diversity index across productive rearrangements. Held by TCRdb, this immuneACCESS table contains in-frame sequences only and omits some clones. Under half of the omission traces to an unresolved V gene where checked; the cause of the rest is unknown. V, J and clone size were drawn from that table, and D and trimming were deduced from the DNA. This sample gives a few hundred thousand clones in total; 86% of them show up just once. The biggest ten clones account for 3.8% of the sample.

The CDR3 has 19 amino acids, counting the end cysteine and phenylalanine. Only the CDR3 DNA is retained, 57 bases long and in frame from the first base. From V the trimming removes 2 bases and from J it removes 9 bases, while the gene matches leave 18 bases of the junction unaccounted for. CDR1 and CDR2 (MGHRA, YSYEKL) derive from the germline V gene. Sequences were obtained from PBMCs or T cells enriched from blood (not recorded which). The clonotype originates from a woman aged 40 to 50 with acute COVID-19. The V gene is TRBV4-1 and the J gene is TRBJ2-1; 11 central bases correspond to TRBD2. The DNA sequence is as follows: TGCGCCAGCAGCCAAACAGGGGCTGGATATAGCGGGAGGGAGGGTGAGCAGTTCTTC. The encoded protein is CASSQTGAGYSGREGEQFF.